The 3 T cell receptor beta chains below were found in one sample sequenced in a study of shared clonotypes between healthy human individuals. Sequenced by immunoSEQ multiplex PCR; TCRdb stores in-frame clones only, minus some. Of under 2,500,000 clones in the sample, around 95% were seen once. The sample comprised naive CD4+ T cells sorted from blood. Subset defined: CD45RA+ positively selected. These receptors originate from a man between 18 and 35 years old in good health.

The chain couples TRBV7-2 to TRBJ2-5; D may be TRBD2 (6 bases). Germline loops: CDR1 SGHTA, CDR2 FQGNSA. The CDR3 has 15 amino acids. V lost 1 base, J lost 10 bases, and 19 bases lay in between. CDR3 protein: CASSLDPTRLEGQYF. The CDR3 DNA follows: TGTGCCAGCAGCTTAGACCCGACTAGGCTGGAGGGCCAGTACTTC.

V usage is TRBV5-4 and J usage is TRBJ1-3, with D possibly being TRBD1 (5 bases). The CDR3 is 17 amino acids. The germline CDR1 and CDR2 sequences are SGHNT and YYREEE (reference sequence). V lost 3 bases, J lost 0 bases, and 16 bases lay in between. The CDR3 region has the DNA TGTGCCAGCAGCTCTGGTGGGACGGGGATCTCTGGAAACACCATATATTTT. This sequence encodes CASSSGGTGISGNTIYF.

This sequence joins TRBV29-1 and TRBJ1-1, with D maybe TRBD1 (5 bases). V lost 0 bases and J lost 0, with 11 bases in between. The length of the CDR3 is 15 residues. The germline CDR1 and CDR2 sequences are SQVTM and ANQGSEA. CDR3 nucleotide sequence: TGCAGCGTTGAAGAGTGGGGGGATATGAACACTGAAGCTTTCTTT. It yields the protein CSVEEWGDMNTEAFF. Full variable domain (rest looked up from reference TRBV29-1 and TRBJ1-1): SAVISQKPSRDICQRGTSLTIQCQVDSQVTMMFWYRQQPGQSLTLIATANQGSEATYESGFVIDKFPISRPNLTFSTLTVSNMSPEDSSIYLCSVEEWGDMNTEAFFGQGTRLTVV.